This TCR beta chain was sequenced for a study of shared clonotypes between healthy human individuals. Whole-study results and caveats: Sharing across a few donors was seen in around 5% of naive CD4 clonotypes. Rarefaction analysis demonstrated incomplete sorted-subset sequencing notwithstanding large depth.

Note on this clone: Its matching antigen is unknown.

Profiled with immunoSEQ multiplex PCR; TCRdb holds only in-frame clones, not every one. The data contain 2 million to 2.5 million clones, over 90% of them singletons. Germline V lookup: CDR1 LGHNA, CDR2 YNFKEQ. V lost 4 bases to trimming and J lost 7 bases; unmatched junction nucleotides: 5. The CDR3 contains 16 residues. This clonotype was obtained from a young man in good health. Some clones in this sample may be carry-over from other donors' samples. This chain joins TRBV4-2 and TRBJ2-1; 15 nucleotides line up with TRBD2. Sequencing used naive CD4+ T cells from PBMCs. Described subset: CD45RA+ positively selected. CDR3 bases: TGTGCCAGCAGCCTCGGACTAGCGGGAGGGCTTAATGAGCAGTTCTTC. Translating it yields CASSLGLAGGLNEQFF.